Listed below are T cell receptor beta chains from one sample, sequenced in a study of T-cell reconstitution after alpha-beta-depleted transplantation in children. TCRdb passed the PCR reads through MiXCR, listing each CDR3 protein once. The repertoire holds approximately 200,000 distinct CDR3 sequences, with approximately 6.8% as singletons. The specimen was PBMCs, collected before TCRalphabeta/CD19-depleted stem cell transplant. These receptors all stem from a girl under three years old with combined immunodeficiency, due to receive a stem cell transplant. The CDR3 runs from the conserved cysteine through the conserved F or W. Each record gives: V gene, D gene, J gene, clone size, CDR3 protein, CDR3 DNA. The D gene is left open where the match is weak. Rows give clone size only sometimes, using once, few, many, or a class for an expanded clone.

v_gene: TRBV28; d_gene: NA; j_gene: TRBJ2-7; abundance: many; CDR3aa: CASSFPQGRYEQYF; CDR3nt: TGTGCCAGCAGTTTTCCACAGGGTCGGTACGAGCAGTACTTC
v_gene: TRBV28; d_gene: NA; j_gene: TRBJ2-7; abundance: many; CDR3aa: CASSGLAYEQYF; CDR3nt: TGTGCCAGCAGTGGTTTAGCCTACGAGCAGTACTTC
v_gene: TRBV5-1; d_gene: NA; j_gene: TRBJ1-1; abundance: many; CDR3aa: CASSSGTQTTEAFF; CDR3nt: TGCGCCAGCAGCTCGGGGACCCAGACGACTGAAGCTTTCTTT
v_gene: TRBV7-9; d_gene: NA; j_gene: TRBJ1-1; abundance: many; CDR3aa: CASITGGETEAFF; CDR3nt: TGTGCCAGCATCACCGGGGGGGAGACTGAAGCTTTCTTT
v_gene: TRBV18; d_gene: NA; j_gene: TRBJ1-1; abundance: NA; CDR3aa: CASSPETRATEAFF; CDR3nt: TGTGCCAGCTCACCAGAGACACGGGCCACTGAAGCTTTCTTT
v_gene: TRBV28; d_gene: TRBD2; j_gene: TRBJ2-3; abundance: NA; CDR3aa: CASSPDHLAGGDTQYF; CDR3nt: TGTGCCAGCAGTCCCGATCATCTAGCGGGAGGGGATACGCAGTATTTT
v_gene: TRBV29-1; d_gene: NA; j_gene: TRBJ2-7; abundance: many; CDR3aa: CSVEMELSYEQYF; CDR3nt: TGCAGCGTTGAAATGGAACTCTCCTACGAGCAGTACTTC
v_gene: TRBV3-1; d_gene: TRBD2; j_gene: TRBJ2-3; abundance: NA; CDR3aa: CASSQDPTVAGGPRPDTQYF; CDR3nt: TGTGCCAGCAGCCAAGATCCTACGGTAGCGGGAGGGCCGAGACCAGATACGCAGTATTTT
v_gene: TRBV7-6; d_gene: NA; j_gene: TRBJ2-7; abundance: NA; CDR3aa: CASSPIPGASYEQYF; CDR3nt: TGTGCCAGCAGCCCGATACCAGGGGCCTCCTACGAGCAGTACTTC
v_gene: TRBV12-3/TRBV12-4; d_gene: TRBD2; j_gene: TRBJ2-3; abundance: many; CDR3aa: CASSFGVAGSPDTQYF; CDR3nt: TGTGCCAGCAGTTTTGGGGTAGCGGGAAGCCCAGATACGCAGTATTTT
v_gene: TRBV12-3/TRBV12-4; d_gene: NA; j_gene: TRBJ1-6; abundance: few; CDR3aa: CASSLGQFYSSYNSPLHF; CDR3nt: TGTGCCAGCAGTTTAGGGCAGTTCTATAGCTCCTATAATTCACCCCTCCACTTT
v_gene: TRBV11-2; d_gene: NA; j_gene: TRBJ2-7; abundance: many; CDR3aa: CASSLVASLIGYEQYF; CDR3nt: TGTGCCAGCAGCTTAGTTGCCTCCCTCATAGGCTACGAGCAGTACTTC
v_gene: TRBV28; d_gene: TRBD2; j_gene: TRBJ2-3; abundance: many; CDR3aa: CASSLVLAASTDTQYF; CDR3nt: TGTGCCAGCAGTTTAGTACTAGCGGCTAGCACAGATACGCAGTATTTT
v_gene: TRBV7-2; d_gene: TRBD2; j_gene: TRBJ2-3; abundance: many; CDR3aa: CASSSGGLAEHTQYF; CDR3nt: TGTGCCAGCAGCTCAGGGGGACTAGCGGAACATACGCAGTATTTT
v_gene: TRBV4-3; d_gene: NA; j_gene: TRBJ2-3; abundance: NA; CDR3aa: CASSQGLRGGTDTQYF; CDR3nt: TGCGCCAGCAGCCAAGGACTGCGGGGAGGCACAGATACGCAGTATTTT
v_gene: TRBV2; d_gene: NA; j_gene: TRBJ1-2; abundance: many; CDR3aa: CASRPANYGYTF; CDR3nt: TGTGCCAGCAGGCCGGCTAACTATGGCTACACCTTC
v_gene: TRBV29-1; d_gene: NA; j_gene: TRBJ1-1; abundance: many; CDR3aa: CSVPTLNTEAFF; CDR3nt: TGCAGCGTCCCTACACTGAACACTGAAGCTTTCTTT
v_gene: TRBV9; d_gene: TRBD2; j_gene: TRBJ2-1; abundance: many; CDR3aa: CASSILAGGLYNEQFF; CDR3nt: TGTGCCAGCAGCATACTAGCGGGGGGGCTGTACAATGAGCAGTTCTTC
v_gene: TRBV29-1; d_gene: TRBD1; j_gene: TRBJ2-1; abundance: many; CDR3aa: CSVDGLQGASFDEQFF; CDR3nt: TGCAGCGTCGACGGTCTACAGGGGGCTTCGTTCGATGAGCAGTTCTTC
v_gene: TRBV28; d_gene: TRBD2; j_gene: TRBJ2-1; abundance: few; CDR3aa: CASSLTAGEGLFNEQFF; CDR3nt: TGTGCCAGCAGTTTGACCGCGGGAGAGGGCTTATTCAATGAGCAGTTCTTC
v_gene: TRBV5-5; d_gene: TRBD2; j_gene: TRBJ2-7; abundance: many; CDR3aa: CASSMPGLAEYEQYF; CDR3nt: TGTGCCAGCAGCATGCCGGGACTAGCTGAGTACGAGCAGTACTTC
v_gene: TRBV29-1; d_gene: NA; j_gene: TRBJ2-5; abundance: many; CDR3aa: CSVGPGQETQYF; CDR3nt: TGCAGCGTTGGTCCCGGCCAAGAGACCCAGTACTTC
v_gene: TRBV7-7; d_gene: NA; j_gene: TRBJ2-5; abundance: many; CDR3aa: CASSSGRIKSPQYF; CDR3nt: TGTGCCAGCAGCAGCGGACGTATCAAGAGCCCCCAGTACTTC
v_gene: TRBV11-2; d_gene: TRBD1; j_gene: TRBJ1-3; abundance: many; CDR3aa: CASSPYRGTGGLGNTIYF; CDR3nt: TGTGCCAGCAGCCCTTACCGCGGGACAGGGGGTCTTGGAAACACCATATATTTT